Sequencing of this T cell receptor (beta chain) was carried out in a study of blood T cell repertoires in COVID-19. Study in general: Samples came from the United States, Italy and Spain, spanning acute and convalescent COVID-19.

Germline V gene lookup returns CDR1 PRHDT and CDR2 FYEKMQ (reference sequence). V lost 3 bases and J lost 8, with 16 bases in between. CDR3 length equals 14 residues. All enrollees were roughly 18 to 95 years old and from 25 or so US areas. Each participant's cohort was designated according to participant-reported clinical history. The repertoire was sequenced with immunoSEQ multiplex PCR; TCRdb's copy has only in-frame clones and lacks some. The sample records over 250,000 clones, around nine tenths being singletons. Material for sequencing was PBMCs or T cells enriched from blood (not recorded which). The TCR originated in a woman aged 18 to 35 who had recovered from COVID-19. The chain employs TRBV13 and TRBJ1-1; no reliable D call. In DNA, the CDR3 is TGTGCCAGCAGCTTCGGTCGGGAGGAATCAGAAGCTTTCTTT. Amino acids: CASSFGREESEAFF.